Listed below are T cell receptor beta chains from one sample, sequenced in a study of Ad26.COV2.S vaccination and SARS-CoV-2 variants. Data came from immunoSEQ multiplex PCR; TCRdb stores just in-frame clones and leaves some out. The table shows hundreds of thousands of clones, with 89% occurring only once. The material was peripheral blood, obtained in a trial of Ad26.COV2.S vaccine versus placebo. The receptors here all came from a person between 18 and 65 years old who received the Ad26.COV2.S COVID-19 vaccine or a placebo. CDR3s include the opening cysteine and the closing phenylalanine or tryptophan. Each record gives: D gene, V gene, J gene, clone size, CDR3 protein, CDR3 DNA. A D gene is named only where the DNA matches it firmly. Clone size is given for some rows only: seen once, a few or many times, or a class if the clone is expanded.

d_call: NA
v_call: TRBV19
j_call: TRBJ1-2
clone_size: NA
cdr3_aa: CASSMGWTDFGYTF
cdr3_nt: TGTGCCAGTAGTATGGGCTGGACAGATTTTGGCTACACCTTC

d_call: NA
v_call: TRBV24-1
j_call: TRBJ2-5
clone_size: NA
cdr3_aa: CATSAGVLQETQYF
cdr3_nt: TGTGCCACCAGTGCAGGGGTGCTGCAAGAGACCCAGTACTTC

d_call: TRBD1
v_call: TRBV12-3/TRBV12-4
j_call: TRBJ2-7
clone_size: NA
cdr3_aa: CASSLGQGLEQYF
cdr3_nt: TGTGCCAGCAGTTTAGGACAGGGGCTCGAGCAGTACTTC

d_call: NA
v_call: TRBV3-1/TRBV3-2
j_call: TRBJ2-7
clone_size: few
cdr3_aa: CASSQEVGAKQYF
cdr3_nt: TGTGCCAGCAGCCAAGAGGTTGGGGCGAAGCAGTACTTC

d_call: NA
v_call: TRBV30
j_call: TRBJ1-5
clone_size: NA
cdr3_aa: CAWSVPRELRAQHF
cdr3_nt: TGTGCCTGGAGTGTACCTCGGGAATTGCGGGCCCAGCATTTT

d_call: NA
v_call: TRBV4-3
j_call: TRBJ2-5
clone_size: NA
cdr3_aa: CASSQGGDETQYF
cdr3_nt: TGCGCCAGCAGCCAAGGCGGGGATGAGACCCAGTACTTC

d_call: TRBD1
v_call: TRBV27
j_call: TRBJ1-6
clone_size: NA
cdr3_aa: CASRGDRGNSPLHF
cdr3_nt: TGTGCCAGCAGGGGTGACAGGGGAAACTCACCCCTCCACTTT

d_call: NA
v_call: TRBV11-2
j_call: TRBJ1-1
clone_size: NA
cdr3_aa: CASSLDSAAWNTEAFF
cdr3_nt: TGTGCCAGCAGCTTAGATTCGGCAGCGTGGAACACTGAAGCTTTCTTT

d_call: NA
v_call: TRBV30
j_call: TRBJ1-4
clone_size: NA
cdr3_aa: CAWSIGASLENEKLFF
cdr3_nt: TGTGCCTGGAGTATAGGGGCATCCCTGGAAAATGAAAAACTGTTTTTT

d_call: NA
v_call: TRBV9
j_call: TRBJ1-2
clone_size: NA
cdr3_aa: CASSPSTGPYGYTF
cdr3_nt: TGTGCCAGCAGCCCTTCAACAGGGCCCTATGGCTACACCTTC

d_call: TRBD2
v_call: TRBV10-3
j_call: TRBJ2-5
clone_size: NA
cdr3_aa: CAIASGTRINEETQYF
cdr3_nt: TGTGCCATCGCCTCCGGGACTAGGATAAATGAAGAGACCCAGTACTTC

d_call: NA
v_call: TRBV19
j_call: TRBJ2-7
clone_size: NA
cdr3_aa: CASSILINYEQYF
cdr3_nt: TGTGCCAGTAGTATACTAATCAACTACGAGCAGTACTTC

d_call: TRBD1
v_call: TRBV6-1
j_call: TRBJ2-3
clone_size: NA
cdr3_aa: CASSRTGPTDTQYF
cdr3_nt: TGTGCCAGCAGTAGGACAGGGCCCACAGATACGCAGTATTTT

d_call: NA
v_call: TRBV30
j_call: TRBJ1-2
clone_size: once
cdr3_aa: CAWSVSQVLANYGYTF
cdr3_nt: TGTGCCTGGAGTGTATCACAGGTACTAGCTAACTATGGCTACACCTTC

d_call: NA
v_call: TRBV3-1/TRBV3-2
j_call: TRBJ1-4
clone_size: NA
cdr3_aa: CASSSDVSNEKLFF
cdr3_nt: TGTGCCAGCAGCTCGGACGTCTCTAATGAAAAACTGTTTTTT

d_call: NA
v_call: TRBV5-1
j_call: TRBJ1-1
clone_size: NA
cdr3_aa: CASTLGAGNTEAFF
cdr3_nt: TGCGCCAGCACCTTGGGGGCCGGAAACACTGAAGCTTTCTTT

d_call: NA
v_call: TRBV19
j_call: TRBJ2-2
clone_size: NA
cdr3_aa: CASSPGTVNTGELFF
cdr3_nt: TGTGCCAGTAGTCCAGGGACGGTGAACACCGGGGAGCTGTTTTTT

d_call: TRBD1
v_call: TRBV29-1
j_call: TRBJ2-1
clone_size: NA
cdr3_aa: CSVDRALSNEQFF
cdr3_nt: TGCAGCGTCGACAGGGCTCTCAGTAATGAGCAGTTCTTC

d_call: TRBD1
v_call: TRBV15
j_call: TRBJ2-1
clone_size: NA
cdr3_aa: CATSRGGTGGSEQFF
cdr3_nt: TGTGCCACCAGCAGAGGCGGGACAGGGGGTTCTGAGCAGTTCTTC

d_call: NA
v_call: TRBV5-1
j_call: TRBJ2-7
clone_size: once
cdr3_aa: CASSLLTAYEQYF
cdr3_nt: TGCGCCAGCAGCTTGTTGACGGCCTACGAGCAGTACTTC

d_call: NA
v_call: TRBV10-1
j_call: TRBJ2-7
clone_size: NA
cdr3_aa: CASSDGSSSYEQYF
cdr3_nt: TGCGCCAGCAGTGACGGGTCCAGCTCCTACGAGCAGTACTTC

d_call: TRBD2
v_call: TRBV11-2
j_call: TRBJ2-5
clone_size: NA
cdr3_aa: CASSSGTSGFQETQYF
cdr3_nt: TGTGCCAGCAGCTCCGGGACTAGCGGTTTCCAAGAGACCCAGTACTTC

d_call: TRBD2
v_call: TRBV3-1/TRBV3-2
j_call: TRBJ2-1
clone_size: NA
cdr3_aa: CASSRLRLAGGPFHNEQFF
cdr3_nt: TGTGCCAGCAGCCGATTGCGTCTGGCGGGAGGGCCATTCCACAATGAGCAGTTCTTC

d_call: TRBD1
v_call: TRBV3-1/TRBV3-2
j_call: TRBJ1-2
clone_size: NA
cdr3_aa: CASSQGDGTGLYGYTF
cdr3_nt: TGTGCCAGCAGCCAAGGGGACGGGACAGGGCTCTATGGCTACACCTTC

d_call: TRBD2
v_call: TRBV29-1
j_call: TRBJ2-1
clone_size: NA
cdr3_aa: CSVEPGGEQFF
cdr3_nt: TGCAGCGTTGAACCCGGGGGGGAGCAGTTCTTC

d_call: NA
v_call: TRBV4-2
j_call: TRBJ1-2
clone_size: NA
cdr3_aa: CASSPPRTPNYGYTF
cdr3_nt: TGTGCCAGCAGCCCCCCTCGGACGCCGAACTATGGCTACACCTTC

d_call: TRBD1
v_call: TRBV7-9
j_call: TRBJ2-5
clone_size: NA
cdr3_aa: CASSYRGPQETQYF
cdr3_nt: TGTGCCAGCAGCTACAGGGGTCCCCAAGAGACCCAGTACTTC

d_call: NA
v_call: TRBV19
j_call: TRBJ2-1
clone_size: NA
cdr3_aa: CASSIGATYSYNEQFF
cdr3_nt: TGTGCCAGTAGTATAGGTGCCACCTACTCCTACAATGAGCAGTTCTTC